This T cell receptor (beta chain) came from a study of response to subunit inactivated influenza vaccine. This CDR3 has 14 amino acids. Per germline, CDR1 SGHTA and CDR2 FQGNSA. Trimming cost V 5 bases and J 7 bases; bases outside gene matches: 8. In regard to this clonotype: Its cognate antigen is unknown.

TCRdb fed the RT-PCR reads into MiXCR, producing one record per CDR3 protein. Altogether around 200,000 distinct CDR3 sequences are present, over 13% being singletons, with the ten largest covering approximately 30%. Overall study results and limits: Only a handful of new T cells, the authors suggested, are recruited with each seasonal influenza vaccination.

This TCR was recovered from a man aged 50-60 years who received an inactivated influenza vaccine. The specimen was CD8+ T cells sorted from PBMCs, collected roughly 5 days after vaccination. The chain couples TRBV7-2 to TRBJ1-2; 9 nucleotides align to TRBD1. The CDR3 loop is CASSPRTGASGYTF. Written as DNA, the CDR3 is TGTGCCAGCAGCCCAAGGACAGGGGCTTCTGGCTACACCTTC.